The present T cell receptor (beta chain) was sequenced within a study of identical twins. In TCRdb, the 5' RACE reads were re-called with MiXCR into one record per CDR3 protein. The sample gives nearly 900,000 distinct CDR3 sequences, more than 9% of which show up once; about 1.5% is in the top ten. The V segment lost 5 bases and the J segment 4 bases; nucleotides outside the gene matches: 4. Germline V lookup: CDR1 SEHNR, CDR2 FQNEAQ (reference sequence). The CDR3 is 13 amino acids. This same sample was also part of a study on yellow fever vaccine responses in identical twins.

The sequenced sample was PBMCs. The receptor's source is a woman aged 18-35 years in good health. This chain joins TRBV7-9 and TRBJ2-5; 7 bases align to TRBD1. CDR3 nucleotides: TGTGCCAGCAGCCAGACAGGGCCAGAGACCCAGTACTTC. It is translated as CASSQTGPETQYF.